This T cell receptor beta chain was recovered during a study of blood T cells in healthy people across ages. Notes on this clonotype: Antigen: not known.

Trimming left V 5 bases short and J 5 bases short, with 19 bases between. Germline assignment: CDR1 SEHNR and CDR2 FQNEAQ (reference sequence). CDR3 length: 16 residues. Notes on the study in general: Age brought a roughly linear fall in TCR beta diversity measured per million T cells.

Sample-barcoded 5' priming and a J-beta primer mix drove a second PCR of 7 to 11 cycles. TCRdb redid the calling of the 5' RACE reads with MiXCR, one entry per CDR3 protein. The table records approximately 1,700,000 distinct CDR3 sequences, about two fifths of them present only once. The specimen sequenced was blood. The V and J genes are TRBV7-9 and TRBJ2-1; D perhaps matches TRBD1 (6 bases). This clonotype was sampled from a human donor in good health. The DNA of the CDR3 is TGTGCCAGCAGCCCGAGGTGGGGGACACTTAACAATGAGCAGTTCTTC. It specifies CASSPRWGTLNNEQFF.